The 4 T cell receptor beta chains below all came from one sample that was sequenced in a study of cytomegalovirus exposure and HLA in healthy donors. 60 Vbeta and 13 Jbeta primers were used in PCR. Libraries were prepared by immunoSEQ multiplex PCR; TCRdb keeps only in-frame clonotypes and omits some of them. The sample contains 150,000 to 200,000 clones, around 82% of which appear only once. The sample comprised PBMCs. The receptor source for this set is a woman in her forties or fifties in good health and CMV-seropositive.

The chain has TRBV5-1 and TRBJ1-1, with D possibly being TRBD1 (5 bases). Germline-derived CDR1 and CDR2 are SGHRS and YFSETQ. V dropped 0 bases and J dropped 5 bases, with 20 bases sitting between them. This CDR3 has 17 residues. The CDR3 coding sequence is TGCGCCAGCAGCTTGGCCAAGGTAAGCGGGGCGAAGACTGAAGCTTTCTTT. Encoded protein: CASSLAKVSGAKTEAFF.

Remarks on this clone: This sample includes further DNA sequences coding for the same CDR3. V usage is TRBV18 and J usage is TRBJ1-5, with D unclear. The CDR3 is made up of 15 amino acids. V dropped 2 bases and J dropped 7 bases, with 15 bases sitting between them. Per the germline V gene, CDR1 is KGHSH and CDR2 is LQKENI. In nucleotides, the CDR3 is TGTGCCAGCTCACCAATAGGCGGCTCGGGGCAGCCCCAGCATTTT. Translated: CASSPIGGSGQPQHF.

J is TRBJ2-7 and V is TRBV4-2, with 7 nucleotides matching TRBD1. V gave up 0 bases and J gave up 2 bases; unmatched junction bases: 4. The CDR3 runs 15 residues. The germline V gene encodes CDR1 LGHNA and CDR2 YNFKEQ. In DNA form, the CDR3 reads TGTGCCAGCAGCCAAGATCGAACAGGGGCCTACGAGCAGTACTTC. Its protein product is CASSQDRTGAYEQYF.

V gene TRBV2 combines with J gene TRBJ1-5; D is perhaps TRBD1 (5 bases). CDR1 is SNHLY and CDR2 is FYNNEI in the germline V gene. V lost 7 bases, J lost 0 bases, and 10 bases lay in between. The CDR3 is 14 residues long. The DNA for the CDR3 is TGTGCCAGCAAGGAGGGGTTTAGCAATCAGCCCCAGCATTTT. This translates into CASKEGFSNQPQHF.